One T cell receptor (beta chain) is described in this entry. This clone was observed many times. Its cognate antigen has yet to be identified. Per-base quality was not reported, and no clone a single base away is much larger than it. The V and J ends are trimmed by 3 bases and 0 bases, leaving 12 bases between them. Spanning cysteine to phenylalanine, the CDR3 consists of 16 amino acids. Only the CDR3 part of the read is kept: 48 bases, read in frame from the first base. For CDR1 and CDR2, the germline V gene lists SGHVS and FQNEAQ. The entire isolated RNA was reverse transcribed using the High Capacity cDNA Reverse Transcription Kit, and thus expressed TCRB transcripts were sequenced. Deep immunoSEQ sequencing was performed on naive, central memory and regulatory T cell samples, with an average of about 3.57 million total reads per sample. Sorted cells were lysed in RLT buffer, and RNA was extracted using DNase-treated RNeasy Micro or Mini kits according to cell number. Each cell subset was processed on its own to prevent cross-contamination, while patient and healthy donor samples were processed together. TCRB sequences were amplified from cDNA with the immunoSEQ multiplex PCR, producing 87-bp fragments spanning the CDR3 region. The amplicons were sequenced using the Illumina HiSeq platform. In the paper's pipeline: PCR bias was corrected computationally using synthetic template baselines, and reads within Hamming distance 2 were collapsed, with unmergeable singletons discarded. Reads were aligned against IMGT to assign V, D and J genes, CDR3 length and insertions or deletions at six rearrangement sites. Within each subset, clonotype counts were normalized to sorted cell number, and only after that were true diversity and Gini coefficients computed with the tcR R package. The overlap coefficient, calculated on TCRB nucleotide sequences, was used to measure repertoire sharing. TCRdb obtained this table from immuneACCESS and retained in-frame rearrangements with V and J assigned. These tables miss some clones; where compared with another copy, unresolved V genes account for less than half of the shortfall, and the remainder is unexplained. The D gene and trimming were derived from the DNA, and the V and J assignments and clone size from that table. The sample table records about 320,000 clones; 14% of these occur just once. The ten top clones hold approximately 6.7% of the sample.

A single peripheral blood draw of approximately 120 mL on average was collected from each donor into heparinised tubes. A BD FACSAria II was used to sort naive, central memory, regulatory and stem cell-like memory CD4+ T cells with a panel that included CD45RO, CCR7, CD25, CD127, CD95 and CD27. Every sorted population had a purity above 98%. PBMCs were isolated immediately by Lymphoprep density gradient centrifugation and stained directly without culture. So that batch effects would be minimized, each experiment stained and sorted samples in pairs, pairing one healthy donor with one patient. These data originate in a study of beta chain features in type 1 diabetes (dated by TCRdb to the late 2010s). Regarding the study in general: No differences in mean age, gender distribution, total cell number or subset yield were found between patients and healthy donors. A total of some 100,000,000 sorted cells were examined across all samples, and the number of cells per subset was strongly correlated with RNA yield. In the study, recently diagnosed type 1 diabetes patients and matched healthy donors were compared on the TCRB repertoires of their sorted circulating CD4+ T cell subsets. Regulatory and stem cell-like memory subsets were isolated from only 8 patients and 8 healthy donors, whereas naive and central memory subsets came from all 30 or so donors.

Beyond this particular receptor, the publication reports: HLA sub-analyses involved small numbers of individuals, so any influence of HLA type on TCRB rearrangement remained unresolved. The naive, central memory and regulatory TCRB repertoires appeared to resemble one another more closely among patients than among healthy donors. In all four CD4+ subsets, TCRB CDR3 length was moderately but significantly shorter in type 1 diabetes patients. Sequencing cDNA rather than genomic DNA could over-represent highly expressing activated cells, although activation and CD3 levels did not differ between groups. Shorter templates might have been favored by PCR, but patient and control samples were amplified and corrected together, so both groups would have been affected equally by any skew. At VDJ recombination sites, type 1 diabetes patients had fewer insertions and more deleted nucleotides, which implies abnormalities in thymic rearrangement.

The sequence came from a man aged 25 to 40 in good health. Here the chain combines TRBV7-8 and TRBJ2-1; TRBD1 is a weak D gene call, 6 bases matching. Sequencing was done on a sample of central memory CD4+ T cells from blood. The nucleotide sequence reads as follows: TGTGCCAGCAGCTTGTACAGGGTTAGCTCCTACAATGAGCAGTTCTTC. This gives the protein CASSLYRVSSYNEQFF.